This T cell receptor beta chain was identified during a study of blood T cell repertoires in COVID-19. Study information: Material from acute and convalescent COVID-19 was sourced from the United States, Italy and Spain. PBMCs, B-cell-depleted T cells, or T cells were the source of the cDNA or gDNA that made up the material.

J lost 6 bases, V lost 5 bases, and 5 bases had no gene match. Per the germline V gene, CDR1 is SGHDN and CDR2 is FVKESK. The CDR3 length is 13 residues. Enrolment of Seattle patients took place during active infection, and they were followed longitudinally. Using immunoSEQ multiplex PCR, the repertoire was profiled, and TCRdb retains in-frame clones only, with some absent. In the table there are 160,000 or so clones, 79% of which are singletons. This clone has at least ten counts. Sequencing used peripheral blood. The TCR comes from a woman in her fifties or sixties with COVID-19, enrolled during active disease. The V call is TRBV14, the J call TRBJ1-1; 8 positions agree with TRBD1. CDR3 sequence: CASSGQGRAEAFF. The CDR3 region has the DNA TGTGCCAGCAGCGGACAGGGTCGCGCTGAAGCTTTCTTT.